This TCR beta chain came from a study of Ad26.COV2.S vaccination and SARS-CoV-2 variants. In the study overall: Ad26.COV2.S, an intramuscular injection, was given once or twice 56 days apart. Study-level findings and limits: The TCR breadth and depth analyses may have produced an underestimate of total T cell responses. Non-spike TCR breadth was similar in vaccine and placebo recipients.

This clone was recorded only once. Its cognate antigen is unknown. Treatment given: roughly 19 received Ad26.COV2.S at low or high dose, single or two shots; 5 received placebo; per-sample allocation not given. Sampling was done on day 63 after the first vaccine or placebo injection. Based in Boston, the donor was an adult of 18-55 years. TCRdb keeps only in-frame clones here, not all; method: immunoSEQ multiplex PCR. The table has 350,000 to 450,000 clones, around 89% seen once. The CDR3 sequence is 15 residues long. Germline assignment: CDR1 LGHDT and CDR2 YNNKEL (reference sequence). V was pared by 4 bases and J by 5 bases, with 14 bases between.

This clonotype originated in a person aged 18-65 years who received the Ad26.COV2.S COVID-19 vaccine or a placebo. The chain joins TRBV3-1 (or the pseudogene TRBV3-2) to TRBJ1-4; tentative D call: TRBD1 (6 bases). The starting material was peripheral blood, obtained in a trial of Ad26.COV2.S vaccine versus placebo. As DNA, the CDR3 is TGTGCCAGCAGCCCCTCTGGGGGGCCGAATGAAAAACTGTTTTTT. Amino acid sequence: CASSPSGGPNEKLFF.